These 28 T cell receptor beta chains originate from one sample sequenced in a study of blood T cell repertoires in COVID-19. Measured with immunoSEQ multiplex PCR; TCRdb has only the in-frame clones, and not every one. Here the sample spans 110,000 or so clones, approximately 81% being singletons. The sample comprised peripheral blood. These TCRs come from a man between 50 and 59 years old with acute or convalescent COVID-19.

The chain has TRBV7-9 and TRBJ2-3, with TRBD2 matching 10 bases. CDR1 and CDR2 (germline): SEHNR, FQNEAQ (reference sequence). The CDR3 is made up of 18 amino acids. V lost 2 bases to trimming and J lost 2 bases; unmatched junction nucleotides: 10. The CDR3 here is CASSLLAGDFLNTDTQYF. The CDR3 coding sequence is TGTGCCAGCAGCTTACTAGCGGGGGATTTTTTGAACACAGATACGCAGTATTTT.

The rearrangement uses TRBV6-2 or TRBV6-3 and TRBJ1-6, with D hard to call. The CDR3 consists of 13 residues. CDR1 and CDR2 from the germline V gene are MNHEY and SVGEGT. With 6 bases removed from V and 10 bases from J, the gap between germline ends came to 13 bases. The CDR3 protein is CASSHLNGSPLHF. In DNA form, the CDR3 reads TGTGCCAGCAGCCACCTAAACGGGTCACCCCTCCACTTT.

J is TRBJ1-3 and V is TRBV27, with D unresolved. V was cut by 4 bases and J by 3 bases, with 4 bases left in between. CDR1 is MNHEY, CDR2 SMNVEV, per germline (reference sequence). The CDR3 is 12 amino acids. The CDR3 nucleotides are TGTGCCAGCAGTTCGGGTGGAAACACCATATATTTT. The encoded protein is CASSSGGNTIYF.

Comment on this clone: This same CDR3 is encoded by further DNA sequences in the sample. This chain connects TRBV15 to TRBJ1-5, with no clear D. The V gene lost 0 bases and the J gene lost 7 bases, with 4 bases spanning the gap. Germline V lookup: CDR1 LNHNV, CDR2 YYDKDF (reference sequence). The CDR3 is 12 amino acids. The CDR3 DNA sequence: TGTGCCACCAGCAGAGATCAACAGCCCCAGCATTTT. It is translated as CATSRDQQPQHF.

The rearrangement links TRBV9 to TRBJ1-3; D gene unclear. Trimming removed 6 bases at V and 4 bases at J, with 8 bases between. The germline gives CDR1 SGDLS, CDR2 YYNGEE. This CDR3 contains 12 residues. The CDR3 sequence: CASTTEGNTIYF. For the CDR3, the DNA is TGTGCCAGCACTACGGAGGGAAACACCATATATTTT.

The chain is built from TRBV9 and TRBJ1-6; the D gene is possibly TRBD1 (5 bases). Germline CDR1 SGDLS, CDR2 YYNGEE. The CDR3 extends over 15 amino acids. V was shortened by 4 bases and J by 7 bases, with 15 bases between the two germline ends. Here the CDR3 DNA reads TGTGCCAGCAGCTCAGAAGGGGTCAGGAATTCACCCCTCCACTTT. Translating it yields CASSSEGVRNSPLHF. The variable domain in full, completed from reference TRBV9 and TRBJ1-6, reads DSGVTQTPKHLITATGQRVTLRCSPRSGDLSVYWYQQSLDQGLQFLIQYYNGEERAKGNILERFSAQQFPDLHSELNLSSLELGDSALYFCASSSEGVRNSPLHFGNGTRLTVT.

The genes are TRBV13 and TRBJ2-3, with a weak D call TRBD1 (6 bases). V dropped 5 bases and J dropped 1 base, with 13 bases sitting between them. This CDR3 has 15 amino acids. Germline V gene sequence: CDR1 PRHDT, CDR2 FYEKMQ (reference sequence). The CDR3 protein is CASSVRGWGTDTQYF. DNA of the CDR3: TGTGCCAGCAGCGTCAGGGGTTGGGGCACAGATACGCAGTATTTT. Supplemented by reference TRBV13 and TRBJ2-3, the full variable domain reads AAGVIQSPRHLIKEKRETATLKCYPIPRHDTVYWYQQGPGQDPQFLISFYEKMQSDKGSIPDRFSAQQFSDYHSELNMSSLELGDSALYFCASSVRGWGTDTQYFGPGTRLTVL.

This chain links TRBV10-3 with TRBJ2-1; D not certain. V dropped 3 bases and J dropped 4 bases, with 7 bases sitting between them. CDR3 length equals 13 residues. CDR1 and CDR2 (germline): ENHRY, SYGVKD. The CDR3 DNA is TGTGCCATCAGTGAACTAACATACAATGAGCAGTTCTTC. Protein product: CAISELTYNEQFF.

The sample holds one count of this clone. The chain links TRBV5-1 to TRBJ2-1; possibly TRBD1 for D (7 bases). Germline CDR1 is SGHRS and CDR2 is YFSETQ. The CDR3 totals 15 residues. Trimming removed 4 bases from V and 0 bases from J, with 11 bases in between. The CDR3 bases are TGCGCCAGCAGCGCGGGGACAGACTCCTACAATGAGCAGTTCTTC. Protein product: CASSAGTDSYNEQFF.

The CDR3 DNA sequence: TGTGCCAGCAGCTTAGATCGAGGAAAGGGCAATCAGCCCCAGCATTTT. Amino acids: CASSLDRGKGNQPQHF. V and J are TRBV11-2 and TRBJ1-5, with D unresolved. Between the trimmed V and J ends, which lost 0 bases and 2 bases, there was a span of 11 bases. The CDR3 loop spans 16 amino acids. Germline CDR1 is SGHAT and CDR2 is FQNNGV.

The rearrangement uses TRBV28 and TRBJ1-2, with D uncertain. The CDR3 contains 13 residues. The germline CDR1 and CDR2 sequences are MDHEN and SYDVKM. CDR3 in amino acids: CATVLVRDYGYTF. The CDR3 coding sequence is TGTGCTACGGTCCTCGTTCGCGACTATGGCTACACCTTC.

This clone came up a few times. The chain combines TRBV3-1 (or the pseudogene TRBV3-2) with TRBJ1-6; D is unclear. The CDR3 has 13 amino acids. Germline CDR1 and CDR2: LGHDT and YNNKEL (reference sequence). V was cut by 4 bases and J by 11 bases, with 12 bases left in between. This CDR3 reads CASSLSTGTPLHF. CDR3 coding DNA: TGTGCCAGCAGCCTTAGCACCGGGACACCCCTCCACTTT.

This clone appeared a single time. Here the CDR3 reads CASSLITSGATDTQYF. CDR3 nucleotide sequence: TGTGCCAGCAGCCTGATTACTAGCGGAGCCACAGATACGCAGTATTTT. This rearrangement joins TRBV7-8 to TRBJ2-3; TRBD2 agrees at 8 bases. The CDR3 has 16 residues. V lost 5 bases and J lost 2; bases outside the gene matches: 9. Germline CDR1 SGHVS, CDR2 FQNEAQ.

The CDR3 is CASSLAGVVTNEKLFF. CDR3 DNA sequence: TGTGCCAGCAGTTTGGCGGGGGTAGTCACTAATGAAAAACTGTTTTTT. The rearrangement uses TRBV28 and TRBJ1-4; D might be TRBD1 (5 bases). The length of the CDR3 is 16 residues. Trimming cost V 3 bases and J 2 bases, with 13 bases left between them. Germline CDR1 and CDR2: MDHEN and SYDVKM.

This chain connects TRBV7-9 to TRBJ2-2, with D possibly being TRBD2 (5 bases). CDR1 and CDR2 from the germline V gene are SEHNR and FQNEAQ (reference sequence). V shed 5 bases and J shed 1 base, with 14 bases lying between them. This CDR3 is built from 16 residues. As DNA, the CDR3 is TGTGCCAGCAGCCCCCAAGCGGTTCGGAACACCGGGGAGCTGTTTTTT. Amino acid sequence: CASSPQAVRNTGELFF. Together with reference TRBV7-9 and TRBJ2-2, the CDR3 gives the full variable domain: DTGVSQNPRHKITKRGQNVTFRCDPISEHNRLYWYRQTLGQGPEFLTYFQNEAQLEKSRLLSDRFSAERPKGSFSTLEIQRTEQGDSAMYLCASSPQAVRNTGELFFGEGSRLTVL.

The chain uses TRBV5-1 and TRBJ1-1; TRBD1 matches at 9 bases. The junction had 6 bases not matched to a gene; V was cut back by 6 bases and J by 3 bases. The CDR3 spans 14 residues. Germline CDR1 reads SGHRS; CDR2 reads YFSETQ. In nucleotides, the CDR3 is TGCGCCAGCAATACACAGGGGGCAGACACTGAAGCTTTCTTT. It specifies CASNTQGADTEAFF.

The V call is TRBV18, the J call TRBJ2-3; weak D call: TRBD1 (6 bases). The CDR3 runs 13 residues. Germline assignment: CDR1 KGHSH and CDR2 LQKENI. V was shortened by 4 bases and J by 2 bases, with 7 bases between the two germline ends. The CDR3 reads CASSRDTTDTQYF. The CDR3, as DNA: TGTGCCAGCTCACGGGACACCACAGATACGCAGTATTTT.

This chain connects TRBV15 to TRBJ1-3, with a tentative D call TRBD1 (6 bases). The CDR3 runs 16 residues. CDR1 is LNHNV, CDR2 YYDKDF, per germline (reference sequence). The V and J ends lost 1 base and 2 bases respectively, with 12 bases between them. CDR3 region: CATSRGSGETGNTIYF. The CDR3, as DNA: TGTGCCACCAGCAGAGGGTCAGGGGAGACTGGAAACACCATATATTTT.

This clone occurred once. The chain combines TRBV7-8 with TRBJ1-1, with D perhaps matching TRBD1 (6 bases). CDR3 length: 14 amino acids. CDR1 and CDR2 (germline): SGHVS, FQNEAQ. Trimming pared 5 bases from V and 3 bases from J, leaving 13 bases between. The CDR3 loop is CASSRRGEDTEAFF. The DNA for the CDR3 is TGTGCCAGCAGCCGCAGGGGTGAGGACACTGAAGCTTTCTTT.

The rearrangement joins TRBV9 to TRBJ2-1; the D gene is possibly TRBD2 (7 bases). V was shortened by 2 bases and J by 6 bases, with 18 bases between the two germline ends. In germline, CDR1 is SGDLS, CDR2 YYNGEE. The CDR3 is made up of 16 amino acids. Here the CDR3 DNA reads TGTGCCAGCAGCGTCGAGGGGGGGCCGGCGCTCAATGAGCAGTTCTTC. It codes for CASSVEGGPALNEQFF.

This clone was seen just once. The rearrangement links TRBV10-3 to TRBJ1-2; 7 nucleotides line up with TRBD1. Germline V gene lookup returns CDR1 ENHRY and CDR2 SYGVKD. This CDR3 spans 15 amino acids. V gave up 4 bases and J gave up 0 bases; unmatched junction bases: 5. The CDR3 region is CAISGTGLSNYGYTF. CDR3 coding DNA: TGTGCCATCAGTGGGACAGGTCTTTCTAACTATGGCTACACCTTC.

The chain employs TRBV20-1 and TRBJ1-2, with D perhaps matching TRBD1 (5 bases). CDR3 length: 11 amino acids. Between the trimmed V and J ends, which lost 6 bases and 3 bases, there was a span of 8 bases. Germline V gene lookup returns CDR1 DFQATT and CDR2 SNEGSKA (reference sequence). The CDR3 protein is CSAGGYYGYTF. The DNA of the CDR3 is TGCAGTGCCGGGGGATACTATGGCTACACCTTC.

This rearrangement joins TRBV29-1 to TRBJ2-2; D remains unclear. Between the trimmed V and J ends, which lost 5 bases and 1 base, there was a span of 14 bases. Germline CDR1 reads SQVTM; CDR2 reads ANQGSEA. The CDR3 loop spans 15 amino acids. CDR3 nucleotides: TGCAGCGTTTCTTTACCCCCGGGGAACACCGGGGAGCTGTTTTTT. It yields the protein CSVSLPPGNTGELFF.

The chain combines TRBV3-1 (or the pseudogene TRBV3-2) with TRBJ1-6; maybe TRBD1 (6 bases). V lost 5 bases to trimming and J lost 2 bases, with 16 bases between them. This CDR3 has 17 amino acids. Per germline, CDR1 LGHDT and CDR2 YNNKEL (reference sequence). The CDR3 sequence is CASSDLGGATYNSPLHF. The CDR3, as DNA: TGTGCCAGCAGCGACCTGGGGGGGGCAACCTATAATTCACCCCTCCACTTT.

This clone was seen only once. The sample has other DNA sequences that encode this CDR3 too. This chain connects TRBV5-1 to TRBJ1-3, with 10 nucleotides matching TRBD1. Germline lookup yields CDR1 SGHRS and CDR2 YFSETQ. V was pared by 5 bases and J by 2 bases, with 4 bases of the junction left unmatched. The CDR3 has 15 residues. CDR3 protein: CASSRDRGAGNTIYF. CDR3 nucleotides: TGCGCCAGCAGTAGGGACAGGGGCGCTGGAAACACCATATATTTT.

This clone was seen a single time. V usage is TRBV6-7 and J usage is TRBJ2-7, with TRBD1 matching over 10 bases. Being an ORF, TRBV6-7 has a function that is uncertain. V lost 7 bases, J lost 5 bases, and 11 bases stayed unmatched. The CDR3 consists of 15 residues. In DNA, the CDR3 is TGTGCCAGCACCTGCCCGGGGACAGGGGTGGACGAGCAGTACTTC. As protein: CASTCPGTGVDEQYF.

The chain is built from TRBV14 and TRBJ1-6, with TRBD1 identical over 8 bases. This CDR3 has 17 residues. The germline CDR1 and CDR2 sequences are SGHDN and FVKESK. V shed 6 bases, J shed 10 bases, and the junction held 17 bases outside the gene matches. CDR3: CASSHTMGQASGSPLHF. The CDR3 bases are TGTGCCAGCAGTCACACGATGGGACAGGCGAGTGGCTCACCCCTCCACTTT.

The CDR3 region is CASRGQNNTGELFF. DNA for the CDR3: TGCGCCAGCAGGGGACAGAATAACACCGGGGAGCTGTTTTTT. The chain has TRBV10-1 and TRBJ2-2; 7 bases map to TRBD1. The CDR3 runs to 14 residues. Looked up from germline, CDR1 is WNHNN and CDR2 is SYGVQD (reference sequence). V was clipped by 6 bases and J by 2 bases; unmatched bases: 3.